The rows below give T cell receptor beta chains drawn from one sample of a study of blood T cell repertoires in COVID-19. Clones were sequenced by immunoSEQ multiplex PCR, and TCRdb holds only the in-frame ones, with some missing. The sample lists roughly 99,000 clones; approximately 88% were seen once. Sequenced material: peripheral blood. The receptors come from a human donor in a cohort sampled during active COVID-19. Each CDR3 is given with its conserved first and last residue. Each record gives: D gene, J gene, clone size, V gene, CDR3 DNA, CDR3 protein. A D gene is named only where the DNA matches it firmly. Rows give clone size only sometimes, using once, few, many, or a class for an expanded clone.

TRBD2,TRBJ2-7,.,TRBV7-2,TGTGCCAGCAGCTTGGGTCTAGCGGGAGAAGGGGACGAGCAGTACTTC,CASSLGLAGEGDEQYF
.,TRBJ1-5,.,TRBV3-1/TRBV3-2,TGTGCCAGCAGCCTCCCTTTATCCGGGCCCCAGCATTTT,CASSLPLSGPQHF
TRBD2,TRBJ2-3,.,TRBV7-2,TGTGCCAGCAGCCAAGCGGGGCTCACAGATACGCAGTATTTT,CASSQAGLTDTQYF
TRBD1,TRBJ1-5,.,TRBV7-2,TGTGCCAGCAGCCGTGGCCAGGGGGGAAATCAGCCCCAGCATTTT,CASSRGQGGNQPQHF
.,TRBJ2-1,.,TRBV19,TGTGCCAGTAGTGGAGGGACTTATGAGCAGTTCTTC,CASSGGTYEQFF
.,TRBJ1-3,.,TRBV5-6,TGTGCCAGCAGCTTGTCAGGGCCTGGAAACACCATATATTTT,CASSLSGPGNTIYF
TRBD2,TRBJ2-1,.,TRBV7-2,TGTGCCAGCAGCTTTCGGACTAGCGGGAGGGCCGAGCAGTTCTTC,CASSFRTSGRAEQFF
TRBD1,TRBJ1-4,.,TRBV30,TGTGCCTTGCGGACAGGGAATAATGAAAAACTGTTTTTT,CALRTGNNEKLFF
.,TRBJ2-5,.,TRBV21-1,TGTGCCAGCAGCAAAAAACCCGGACATTACATAGGGGAGACCCAGTACTTC,CASSKKPGHYIGETQYF
TRBD1,TRBJ2-6,.,TRBV25-1,TGTGCCAGCAGTTTCAAACAGGGGGCGCTTGGGGCCAACGTCCTGACTTTC,CASSFKQGALGANVLTF
TRBD2,TRBJ2-1,once,TRBV6-5,TGTGCCAGCAGATTAGCGGGAACCTACAATGAGCAGTTCTTC,CASRLAGTYNEQFF
.,TRBJ1-5,.,TRBV4-3,TGCGCCAGCAGCCAAGCGCGGACAGCGAACAATCAGCCCCAGCATTTT,CASSQARTANNQPQHF
.,TRBJ2-3,.,TRBV3-1/TRBV3-2,TGTGCCAGCAGCCCCAGGGCAGATACGCAGTATTTT,CASSPRADTQYF
.,TRBJ1-3,.,TRBV19,TGTGCCAGTACCGCGCAGACAGTACGAGCTGGAAACACCATATATTTT,CASTAQTVRAGNTIYF
TRBD2,TRBJ2-2,.,TRBV4-3,TGCGCCAGCAGCCGAGAACCACTAGCGGTTACGAACACCGGGGAGCTGTTTTTT,CASSREPLAVTNTGELFF
.,TRBJ1-2,few,TRBV9,TGTGCCAGCAGCGTATCTTTCAGCCCGTCGGAGAACTATGGCTACACCTTC,CASSVSFSPSENYGYTF
TRBD1,TRBJ2-3,.,TRBV28,TGTGCCAGCAACAAACAGGGGAGAGATACGCAGTATTTT,CASNKQGRDTQYF
TRBD1,TRBJ1-5,.,TRBV10-3,TGTGCCATCAGTGAGACCGGACAGGGGGCAAGCAATCAGCCCCAGCATTTT,CAISETGQGASNQPQHF
.,TRBJ1-3,.,TRBV7-8,TGTGCCAGCAGCCTCGACACCTACTCTGGAAACACCATATATTTT,CASSLDTYSGNTIYF
TRBD2,TRBJ2-5,once,TRBV5-1,TGCGCCAGCAGACCGGGACTAGCGGGTGAGACCCAGTACTTC,CASRPGLAGETQYF
TRBD2,TRBJ2-2,few,TRBV9,TGTGCCAGCAGCGCGACTAGCGAACCGAACACCGGGGAGCTGTTTTTT,CASSATSEPNTGELFF
TRBD2,TRBJ2-1,once,TRBV7-2,TGTGCCAGCAGCCTAGCGGGAGACTTCTACAATGAGCAGTTCTTC,CASSLAGDFYNEQFF
.,TRBJ1-4,.,TRBV9,TGTGCCAGCAGCCGGGAGGGATGGACTAATGAAAAACTGTTTTTT,CASSREGWTNEKLFF
.,TRBJ1-2,.,TRBV7-2,TGTGCCAGCAGCACGCCAGGACAGCCGAGCTACACCTTC,CASSTPGQPSYTF
TRBD1,TRBJ2-7,.,TRBV2,TGTGCCAGCAGTGCAGGATCCGGGACAGGGGCTTTCTACGAGCAGTACTTC,CASSAGSGTGAFYEQYF
.,TRBJ2-1,once,TRBV28,TGTGCCAGCAGTTTGATTGCGTCGTACAATGAGCAGTTCTTC,CASSLIASYNEQFF
TRBD1,TRBJ1-5,.,TRBV30,TGTGCCTGGAGTGTAACAGGGGGCTCTCGGCCCCAGCATTTT,CAWSVTGGSRPQHF